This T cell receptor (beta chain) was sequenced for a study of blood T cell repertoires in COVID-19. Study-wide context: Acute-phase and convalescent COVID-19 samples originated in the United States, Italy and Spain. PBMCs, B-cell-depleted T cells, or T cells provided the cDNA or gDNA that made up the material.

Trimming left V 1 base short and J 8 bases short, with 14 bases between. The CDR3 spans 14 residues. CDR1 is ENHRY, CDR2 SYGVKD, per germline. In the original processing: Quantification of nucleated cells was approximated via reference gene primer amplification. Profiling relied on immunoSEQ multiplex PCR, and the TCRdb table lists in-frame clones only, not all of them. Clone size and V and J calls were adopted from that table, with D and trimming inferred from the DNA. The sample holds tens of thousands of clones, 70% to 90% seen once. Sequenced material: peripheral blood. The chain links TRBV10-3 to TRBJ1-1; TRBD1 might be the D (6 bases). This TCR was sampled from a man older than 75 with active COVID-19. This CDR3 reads CAISEFEGGLEAFF. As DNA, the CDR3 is TGTGCCATCAGTGAGTTCGAAGGGGGATTAGAAGCTTTCTTT.